These 17 T cell receptor beta chains were all obtained from the same sample, sequenced in a study of blood T cell repertoires in COVID-19. TCRdb's table, derived via immunoSEQ multiplex PCR, lists solely in-frame clones and lacks some. This sample yields hundreds of thousands of clones, of which just under 90% are seen a single time; around 9% belongs to the top ten. The sample comprised PBMCs or T cells enriched from blood (not recorded which). Source of these receptors: a woman in her twenties or thirties who had recovered from COVID-19.

V and J are TRBV7-2 and TRBJ2-1; 10 bases are shared with TRBD2. Germline V lookup: CDR1 SGHTA, CDR2 FQGNSA. The CDR3 runs 18 residues. J gave up 5 bases and V 7 bases, and 17 bases lay outside the gene matches. This chain's CDR3 is CASTLPDLLAGKHNEQFF. As DNA, the CDR3 is TGTGCCAGCACCCTCCCAGACTTACTAGCGGGAAAACACAATGAGCAGTTCTTC.

This clone has more than one count but fewer than ten. This sequence joins TRBV4-3 and TRBJ2-7; 9 positions match TRBD2. Germline V lookup: CDR1 LGHNA, CDR2 YSLEER. There are 18 residues in the CDR3. V gave up 4 bases and J gave up 1 base; unmatched junction bases: 14. The DNA for the CDR3 is TGCGCCAGCAGCCGATCGTACTTAGCGGGAGCGTTATCCTACGAGCAGTACTTC. This codes for CASSRSYLAGALSYEQYF.

This clone was recorded once. The chain is built from TRBV27 and TRBJ2-7; tentative D call: TRBD2 (6 bases). The CDR3 length is 15 residues. Germline V gene lookup returns CDR1 MNHEY and CDR2 SMNVEV (reference sequence). Trimming pared 6 bases from V and 0 bases from J, leaving 15 bases between. CDR3 amino acids: CASSRGTPHSYEQYF. The CDR3 DNA sequence: TGTGCCAGCAGCCGGGGGACTCCCCACTCCTACGAGCAGTACTTC.

The rearrangement uses TRBV7-2 and TRBJ2-7; 11 bases align to TRBD2. This CDR3 comprises 17 residues. J gave up 5 bases and V 1 base, and 10 bases lay outside the gene matches. Germline CDR1 SGHTA, CDR2 FQGNSA. The CDR3 DNA reads TGTGCCAGCAGCTTAGTTGGGCTAGCGGGAGGTGCCCACGAGCAGTACTTC. Protein product: CASSLVGLAGGAHEQYF.

This chain joins TRBV7-3 and TRBJ2-5, with D perhaps TRBD2 (6 bases). V lost 2 bases, J lost 2 bases, and 12 bases lay in between. The CDR3 spans 15 residues. The germline V gene encodes CDR1 SGHTA and CDR2 FQGTGA. CDR3 in DNA: TGTGCCAGCAGCTTAGGGGGAGGCTATCAAGAGACCCAGTACTTC. Translated, it gives CASSLGGGYQETQYF.

The chain combines TRBV28 with TRBJ1-3; D gene unclear. Trimming cost V 3 bases and J 2 bases, with 14 bases left between them. Germline lookup yields CDR1 MDHEN and CDR2 SYDVKM. The CDR3 contains 16 residues. The CDR3, as DNA: TGTGCCAGCAGTTTGAGGGCAGGTGGCGCTGGAAACACCATATATTTT. Its translation: CASSLRAGGAGNTIYF.

This clone was found once. The gene calls are TRBV7-2 and TRBJ1-4; no clear D. The CDR3 has 16 residues. Looked up from germline, CDR1 is SGHTA and CDR2 is FQGNSA. V lost 5 bases and J 8 bases, leaving 21 bases between the germline ends. The CDR3 here is CASSLDSDTTGEKLFF. CDR3 DNA sequence: TGTGCCAGCAGCCTCGACTCCGACACCACGGGAGAAAAACTGTTTTTT.

This chain joins TRBV3-1 (or the pseudogene TRBV3-2) and TRBJ1-1, with D unresolved. The CDR3 extends over 13 amino acids. V lost 1 base, J lost 5 bases, and 8 bases lay in between. Germline lookup yields CDR1 LGHDT and CDR2 YNNKEL (reference sequence). The CDR3 region is CASSQVSFTEAFF. The CDR3 bases are TGTGCCAGCAGCCAAGTTAGTTTTACTGAAGCTTTCTTT.

The chain combines TRBV5-1 with TRBJ1-4, with D unresolved. Per germline, CDR1 SGHRS and CDR2 YFSETQ. The CDR3 sequence is 13 residues long. The ends were cut back, 0 bases at V and 7 bases at J, with 7 bases in the middle. In DNA, the CDR3 is TGCGCCAGCAGCTTGGCGCCAGGTGAAAAACTGTTTTTT. It translates to CASSLAPGEKLFF.

CDR3 nucleotides: TGCGCCAGCAGTGAATCCGGGACAGGTATTTTGGACACTGAAGCTTTCTTT. Amino acids: CASSESGTGILDTEAFF. The V call is TRBV10-1, the J call TRBJ1-1; 8 bases are a match to TRBD1. Germline V gene lookup returns CDR1 WNHNN and CDR2 SYGVQD (reference sequence). J lost 3 bases, V lost 3 bases, and 12 bases had no gene match. The CDR3 has 17 amino acids.

This chain joins TRBV30 and TRBJ1-2; D possibly corresponds to TRBD1 (5 bases). The CDR3 spans 13 residues. The germline V and J ends were trimmed by 0 bases and 7 bases, with 12 bases remaining between them. Germline assignment: CDR1 GTSNPN and CDR2 SVGIG (reference sequence). CDR3 bases: TGTGCCTGGAGTGTACGTCAGGGCACTGGCTACACCTTC. Its translation: CAWSVRQGTGYTF.

V usage is TRBV4-1 and J usage is TRBJ2-7, with a possible D match to TRBD2 (6 bases). Trimming cost V 4 bases and J 3 bases, with 19 bases left between them. The germline V gene has CDR1 MGHRA and CDR2 YSYEKL. The CDR3 length is 16 residues. The CDR3 sequence is CASSPTLRDLFYEQYF. The CDR3 DNA reads as TGCGCCAGCAGCCCTACCCTCCGGGACTTGTTCTACGAGCAGTACTTC.

The chain couples TRBV6-2 or TRBV6-3 to TRBJ1-6, with D possibly matching TRBD1 (6 bases). The CDR3 runs 13 residues. V lost 8 bases, J lost 11 bases, and 16 bases lay in between. From germline, CDR1 is MNHEY and CDR2 SVGEGT. The CDR3 reads CASGRSGVAPLHF. The CDR3, as DNA: TGTGCCAGCGGCCGATCAGGGGTGGCACCCCTCCACTTT.

This chain joins TRBV19 and TRBJ2-5; no firm D call. The CDR3 has 14 amino acids. Deletions cut 1 base from V and 1 base from J, with 7 bases between. CDR1 and CDR2 from the germline V gene are LNHDA and SQIVND (reference sequence). CDR3 protein: CASSIVAFQETQYF. DNA for the CDR3: TGTGCCAGTAGTATAGTGGCATTCCAAGAGACCCAGTACTTC.

This chain uses TRBV6-5 with TRBJ1-3; D is possibly TRBD1 (6 bases). Germline-derived CDR1 and CDR2 are MNHEY and SVGAGI. With 0 bases removed from V and 0 bases from J, the gap between germline ends came to 9 bases. The CDR3 consists of 16 residues. For the CDR3, the DNA is TGTGCCAGCAGTTACTCGAGGACAGCCTCTGGAAACACCATATATTTT. Residues: CASSYSRTASGNTIYF.

This clone was counted a few times. The chain's CDR3 is CASSLAGLPYNEQFF. CDR3 sequence (DNA): TGTGCCAGCAGTTTGGCTGGACTCCCCTACAATGAGCAGTTCTTC. The genes are TRBV28 and TRBJ2-1; maybe TRBD2 (5 bases). Trimming cost V 3 bases and J 2 bases, with 11 bases left between them. Germline V lookup: CDR1 MDHEN, CDR2 SYDVKM. This CDR3 region has 15 residues.

V is TRBV28 and J is TRBJ2-5, with 8 bases identical to TRBD1. Germline values: CDR1 MDHEN, CDR2 SYDVKM. The J segment lost 0 bases and the V segment lost 8 bases, leaving 14 bases of the junction unmatched. The CDR3 runs 17 residues. CDR3 amino acids: CASRNLRGQGNQETQYF. The CDR3 bases are TGTGCCAGCCGGAACCTACGTGGACAGGGAAACCAAGAGACCCAGTACTTC.